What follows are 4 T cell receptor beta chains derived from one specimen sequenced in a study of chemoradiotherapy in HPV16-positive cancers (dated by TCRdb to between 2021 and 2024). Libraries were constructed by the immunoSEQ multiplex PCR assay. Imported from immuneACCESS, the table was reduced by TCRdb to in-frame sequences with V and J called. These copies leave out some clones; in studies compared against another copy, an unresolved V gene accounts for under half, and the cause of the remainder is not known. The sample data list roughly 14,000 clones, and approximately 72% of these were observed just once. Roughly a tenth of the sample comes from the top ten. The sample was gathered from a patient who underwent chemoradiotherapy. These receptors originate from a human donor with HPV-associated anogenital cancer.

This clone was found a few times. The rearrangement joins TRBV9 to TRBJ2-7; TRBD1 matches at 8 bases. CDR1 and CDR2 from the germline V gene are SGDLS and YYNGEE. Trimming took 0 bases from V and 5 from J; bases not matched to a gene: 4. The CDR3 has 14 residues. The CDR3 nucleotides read TGTGCCAGCAGCGTAGCTTACAGGGGGGACGAGCAGTACTTC. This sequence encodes CASSVAYRGDEQYF. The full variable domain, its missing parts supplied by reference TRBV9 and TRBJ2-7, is DSGVTQTPKHLITATGQRVTLRCSPRSGDLSVYWYQQSLDQGLQFLIQYYNGEERAKGNILERFSAQQFPDLHSELNLSSLELGDSALYFCASSVAYRGDEQYFGPGTRLTVT.

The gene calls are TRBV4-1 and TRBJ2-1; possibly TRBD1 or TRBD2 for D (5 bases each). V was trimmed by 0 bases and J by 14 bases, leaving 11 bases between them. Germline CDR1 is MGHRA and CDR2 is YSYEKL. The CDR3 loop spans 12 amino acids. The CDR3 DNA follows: TGCGCCAGCAGCCAAGACGGGACGCTGAAGTTCTTC. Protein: CASSQDGTLKFF.

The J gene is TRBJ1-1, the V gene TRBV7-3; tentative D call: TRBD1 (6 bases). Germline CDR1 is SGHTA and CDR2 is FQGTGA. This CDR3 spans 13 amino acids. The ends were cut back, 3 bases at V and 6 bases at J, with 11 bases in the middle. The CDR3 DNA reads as TGTGCCAGCAGCTTCGGGAAGGGGGCTGAAGCTTTCTTT. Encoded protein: CASSFGKGAEAFF.

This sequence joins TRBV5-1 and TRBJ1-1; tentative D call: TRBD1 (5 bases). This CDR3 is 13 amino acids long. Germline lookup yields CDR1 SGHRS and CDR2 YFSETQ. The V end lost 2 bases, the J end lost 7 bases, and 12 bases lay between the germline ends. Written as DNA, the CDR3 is TGCGCCAGCAGCTTCCCGGGGGGGAATGAAGCTTTCTTT. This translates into CASSFPGGNEAFF.